The present entry profiles one TCR beta chain with its context. No antigen is known for it. Construction of TCR beta libraries was performed using quantitative 5'-RACE with molecular barcodes. Each CDR3 protein is one row after TCRdb ran MiXCR on the 5' RACE reads. The sample has 150,000 to 200,000 distinct CDR3 sequences, around a third seen once. The sample is drawn from a study of CD8 T cells in ankylosing spondylitis. Overall study results and limits: Both synovial fluid and blood in reactive arthritis had previously been reported to carry some motif variants. Clones linked to disease, bearing a CD8+ phenotype, were relatively rare in peripheral blood.

Sequencing was carried out using synovial fluid, either unsorted or a sorted T cell fraction (not recorded which). This clonotype was sampled from a male donor with ankylosing spondylitis.

The CDR3 loop reads CASSLAAASGNTIYF. In DNA, the CDR3 is TGTGCCAGCTCCCTCGCGGCCGCCTCTGGAAACACCATATATTTT. This chain uses TRBV18 with TRBJ1-3; D not resolved. Trimming took 6 bases from V and 0 from J, leaving 12 bases between them. This CDR3 region has 15 residues. Germline CDR1 reads KGHSH; CDR2 reads LQKENI.